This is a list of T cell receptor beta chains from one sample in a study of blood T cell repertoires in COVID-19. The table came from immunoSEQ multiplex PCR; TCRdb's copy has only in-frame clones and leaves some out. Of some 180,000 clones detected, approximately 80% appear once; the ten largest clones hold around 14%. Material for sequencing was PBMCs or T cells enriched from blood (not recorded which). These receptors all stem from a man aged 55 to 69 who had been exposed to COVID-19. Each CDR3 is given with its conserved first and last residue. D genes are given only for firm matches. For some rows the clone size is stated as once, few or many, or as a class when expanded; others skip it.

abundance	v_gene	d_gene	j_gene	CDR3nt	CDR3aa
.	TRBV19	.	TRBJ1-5	TGTGCCAGTAGAACGGTGCGTGCCGGCAATCAGCCCCAGCATTTT	CASRTVRAGNQPQHF
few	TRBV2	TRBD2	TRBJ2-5	TGTGCCAGCAGTGAATTTGGACTAGCGGTAGGACAAGAGACCCAGTACTTC	CASSEFGLAVGQETQYF
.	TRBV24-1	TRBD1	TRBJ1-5	TGTGCCACCCAGACAGGGGTGGGCAATCAGCCCCAGCATTTT	CATQTGVGNQPQHF
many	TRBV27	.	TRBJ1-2	TGTGCCAGCAGTTTATCCCTTAACTATGGCTACACCTTC	CASSLSLNYGYTF
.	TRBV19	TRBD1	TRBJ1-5	TGTGCCAGTCGGGACAGGACGACCCAGCCCCAGCATTTT	CASRDRTTQPQHF
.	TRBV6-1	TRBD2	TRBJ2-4	TGTGCCAGCAGTGCCCGACTAGCGGGCTCCACCGGGGACATTCAGTACTTC	CASSARLAGSTGDIQYF
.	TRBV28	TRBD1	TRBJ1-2	TGTGCCAGCAGTTCGGACTCGGGACAGGTGGAAGGCTACACCTTC	CASSSDSGQVEGYTF
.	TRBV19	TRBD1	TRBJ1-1	TGTGCCAGTAGCGGGGACAGGGACACAACTGAAGCTTTCTTT	CASSGDRDTTEAFF
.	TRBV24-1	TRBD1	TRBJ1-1	TGTGCCACGGGTGACAGGGGGAGCACTGAAGCTTTCTTT	CATGDRGSTEAFF
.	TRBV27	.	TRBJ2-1	TGTGCCAGCAAAATCTTTGCCGGACAGAGCTCCTACAATGAGCAGTTCTTC	CASKIFAGQSSYNEQFF
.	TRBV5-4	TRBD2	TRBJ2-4	TGTGCCAGCAGCCGGTTGCGACTAGCGGGACAGGGAGGCAAAAACATTCAGTACTTC	CASSRLRLAGQGGKNIQYF
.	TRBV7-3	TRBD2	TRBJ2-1	TGTGCCAGCAGCATCGTAGCGGGTTCCTACAATGAGCAGTTCTTC	CASSIVAGSYNEQFF
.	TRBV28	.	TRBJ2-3	TGTGCCAGCAGTCCCCCGCCCAGGACAGATACGCAGTATTTT	CASSPPPRTDTQYF
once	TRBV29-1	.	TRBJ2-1	TGCAGCGTTGAATTTTTATTGGGCAGGGGATACAATGAGCAGTTCTTC	CSVEFLLGRGYNEQFF
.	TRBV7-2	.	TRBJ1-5	TGTGCCAGCAGCTTTACAGACACTCAGCCCCAGCATTTT	CASSFTDTQPQHF
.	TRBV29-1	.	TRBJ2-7	TGCAGCGTTACCCCCAGGGAATCCCGCGAGCAGTACTTC	CSVTPRESREQYF
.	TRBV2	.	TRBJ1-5	TGTGCCAGCAGTGACAGAGGTGGCAATCAGCCCCAGCATTTT	CASSDRGGNQPQHF
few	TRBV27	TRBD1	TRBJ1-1	TGTGCCAGCAGCCCTAGTCGGACAGGGCGTGGCACTGAAGCTTTCTTT	CASSPSRTGRGTEAFF
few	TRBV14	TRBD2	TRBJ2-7	TGTGCCAGCAGCCTGGGACTAGCGGGATTCCGGACCTACGAGCAGTACTTC	CASSLGLAGFRTYEQYF
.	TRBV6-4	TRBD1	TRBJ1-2	TGTGCCAGCAGTGACGGAAACAGGGGCACATATGGCTACACCTTC	CASSDGNRGTYGYTF
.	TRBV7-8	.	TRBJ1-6	TGTGCCAGCAGCTTAGTTGGGGGGGCCGGTTCACCCCTCCACTTT	CASSLVGGAGSPLHF
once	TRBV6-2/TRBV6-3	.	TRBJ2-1	TGTGCCAGCAGTTACTATGGGCGGGCTTACAATGAGCAGTTCTTC	CASSYYGRAYNEQFF
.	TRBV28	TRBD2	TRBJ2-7	TGTGCCAGCAGTTTCCGGACTAGCGGGAGGCTTGTCCACGAGCAGTACTTC	CASSFRTSGRLVHEQYF
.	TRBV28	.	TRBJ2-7	TGTGCCAGCAGTACAAGCTACGAGCAGTACTTC	CASSTSYEQYF
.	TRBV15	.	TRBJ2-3	TGTGCCACCAGCAGAGATTCAGGGGCCACAGATACGCAGTATTTT	CATSRDSGATDTQYF
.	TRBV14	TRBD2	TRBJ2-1	TGTGCCAGCAGCCAAGGCGGTTTAGCGGGTAATGAGCAGTTCTTC	CASSQGGLAGNEQFF
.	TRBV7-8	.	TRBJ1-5	TGTGCCAGCAGCTTCCTAGGACGGGAGAATCAGCCCCAGCATTTT	CASSFLGRENQPQHF
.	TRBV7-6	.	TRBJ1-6	TGTGCCAGCAGCTTGGTAGAGTATAATTCACCCCTCCACTTT	CASSLVEYNSPLHF
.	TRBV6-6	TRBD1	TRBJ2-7	TGTGCCAGCACCCGGGACAGGTCCGACGAGCAGTACTTC	CASTRDRSDEQYF
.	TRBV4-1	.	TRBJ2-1	TGCGCCAGCAGCCAAGATAACTCCTTCTACAATGAGCAGTTCTTC	CASSQDNSFYNEQFF
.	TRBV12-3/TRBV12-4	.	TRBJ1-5	TGTGCCAGCAGCATAGGGGCAAATCAGCCCCAGCATTTT	CASSIGANQPQHF
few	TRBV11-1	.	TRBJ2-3	TGTGCCAGCAGCTTAGTCGGTCGCACAGATACGCAGTATTTT	CASSLVGRTDTQYF